These T cell receptor beta chains were read from a single sample in a study of graft-versus-host responses after intestinal transplantation. For these TCRs, the target antigens are not known. Measured with immunoSEQ multiplex PCR; TCRdb has only the in-frame clones, and not every one. The profile shows tens of thousands of clones, 90% to 95% of them singletons. The sequences come from unstimulated CD8+ T cells sorted from spleen or lymph node cells, collected before transplant. The receptors were sampled from a human donor who was the organ donor for an intestinal transplant. Each CDR3 is given with its conserved first and last residue. A D gene is named only where the DNA matches it firmly. Rows give clone size only sometimes, using once, few, many, or a class for an expanded clone.

j_gene	d_gene	v_gene	abundance	CDR3nt	CDR3aa
TRBJ2-2	-	TRBV5-1	-	TGCGCCAGCAGCTTGGGTCGGGAGCTGTTTTTT	CASSLGRELFF
TRBJ2-3	-	TRBV7-9	-	TGTGCCAGCAGCTTAGGACTTGGCTTAGGGGCAGATACGCAGTATTTT	CASSLGLGLGADTQYF
TRBJ1-5	-	TRBV28	-	TGTGCCAGCAGACAGACGGGCAATCAGCCCCAGCATTTT	CASRQTGNQPQHF
TRBJ2-1	-	TRBV6-5	-	TGTGCCAGCAGTTCTCCATCCAATGAGCAGTTCTTC	CASSSPSNEQFF
TRBJ1-3	-	TRBV5-1	-	TGCGCCAGCAGCCCTGACGGCAGCTCTGGAAACACCATATATTTT	CASSPDGSSGNTIYF
TRBJ2-3	-	TRBV11-2	-	TGTGCCAGCAGCTCCTCCCAGGGGGGGCCAACAGATACGCAGTATTTT	CASSSSQGGPTDTQYF
TRBJ2-7	TRBD1	TRBV11-3	-	TGTGCCAGCAGAAAACAGGGGGCAAACGACGAGCAGTACTTC	CASRKQGANDEQYF
TRBJ2-2	TRBD1	TRBV27	-	TGTGCCAGCAGCTATAGCCGGGACAGGGCGAACACCGGGGAGCTGTTTTTT	CASSYSRDRANTGELFF
TRBJ2-1	-	TRBV11-2	once	TGTGCCAGCAGCTTTCTACCCGAGGGAGGAAGCTCCTACAATGAGCAGTTCTTC	CASSFLPEGGSSYNEQFF
TRBJ2-1	TRBD2	TRBV4-1	-	TGCGCCAGCAGCCAAGTTGGGGGGGTCAATGAGCAGTTCTTC	CASSQVGGVNEQFF
TRBJ1-1	-	TRBV5-4	-	TGTGCCAGCAGCTGGAGCCAGGCCAACACTGAAGCTTTCTTT	CASSWSQANTEAFF
TRBJ1-1	-	TRBV6-6	-	TGTGCCACCATAGGGGTGGGCACTGAAGCTTTCTTT	CATIGVGTEAFF
TRBJ2-2	TRBD1	TRBV5-1	once	TGCGCCAGCAGCGATGGGACAGGGGAAGGCGGGGAGCTGTTTTTT	CASSDGTGEGGELFF
TRBJ2-5	-	TRBV27	-	TGTGCCAGCAGTCTCCTCTATCCGGGTGAGCAGTACTTC	CASSLLYPGEQYF
TRBJ1-6	-	TRBV5-1	once	TGCGCCAGCAGCTTGGAAAATATAGGCGGTCACCAATTGGGGTATTCACCCCTCCACTTT	CASSLENIGGHQLGYSPLHF
TRBJ2-7	-	TRBV5-4	-	TGTGCCAGCAGCTCGAACTCGTACTCCTACGAGCAGTACTTC	CASSSNSYSYEQYF
TRBJ1-1	TRBD1	TRBV30	-	TGTGCCTGGAGTTGGGACAGTAACACTGAAGCTTTCTTT	CAWSWDSNTEAFF
TRBJ1-4	-	TRBV7-9	-	TGTGCCAGCAGCTCCCCTCTCCTTGGGGCCCCTGAAAAACTGTTTTTT	CASSSPLLGAPEKLFF
TRBJ2-7	-	TRBV6-1	-	TGTGCCAGCTCACGCGCGGGGTCCGAGCAGTACTTC	CASSRAGSEQYF
TRBJ1-5	TRBD1	TRBV6-7	-	TGTGCCAGCAGTACCCGGGACAGGGGAAGCAATCAGCCCCAGCATTTT	CASSTRDRGSNQPQHF
TRBJ2-7	TRBD1	TRBV7-2	-	TGTGCCAGCAGCTTTACAGGGGGCTCCTACGAGCAGTACTTC	CASSFTGGSYEQYF
TRBJ1-1	TRBD1	TRBV27	-	TGTGCCAGCAGGCTCTTACAGGGGGCGAACACTGAAGCTTTCTTT	CASRLLQGANTEAFF
TRBJ2-3	TRBD1	TRBV6-4	-	TGTGCCAGCAGTAGGACAGGGGGCACAGATACGCAGTATTTT	CASSRTGGTDTQYF
TRBJ2-1	-	TRBV5-1	-	TGCGCCACTAGTGGGGGCGGTCTTGGCGAGCAGTTCTTC	CATSGGGLGEQFF
TRBJ1-3	TRBD1	TRBV6-6	-	TGTGCCAGCAGTCCAGGGGGCGGTGGAAACACCATATATTTT	CASSPGGGGNTIYF
TRBJ1-1	TRBD1	TRBV19	-	TGTGCCAGTAGTAGTGGACAGGAGATGAACACTGAAGCTTTCTTT	CASSSGQEMNTEAFF
TRBJ1-1	TRBD1	TRBV5-6	once	TGTGCCAGCAGCCAGGGGGACACTGAAGCTTTCTTT	CASSQGDTEAFF
TRBJ2-7	-	TRBV27	-	TGTGCCAGCAGCACCACGAACTCCTACGAGCAGTACTTC	CASSTTNSYEQYF
TRBJ2-7	-	TRBV4-3	-	TGCGCCAGCAGCCAAGTCGATGGAGCGAAAGAGCAGTACTTC	CASSQVDGAKEQYF
TRBJ2-1	-	TRBV5-4	-	TGTGCCAGCAGCTTCAGGGCCAGCCCCTACAATGAGCAGTTCTTC	CASSFRASPYNEQFF
TRBJ2-1	TRBD2	TRBV9	-	TGTGCCAGCAGCGCGGGTAGCGGGGGCCAATACAATGAGCAGTTCTTC	CASSAGSGGQYNEQFF
TRBJ2-7	TRBD1	TRBV5-6	-	TGTGCCAGCAGCGAAGGGACAGGCCCCAACGAGCAGTACTTC	CASSEGTGPNEQYF
TRBJ2-1	-	TRBV27	-	TGTGCCAGCAGTACCGACAGGAATGAGCAGTTCTTC	CASSTDRNEQFF
TRBJ1-4	TRBD1	TRBV6-6	-	TGTGCCAGCAGTTCGACAGGGTCTAATGAAAAACTGTTTTTT	CASSSTGSNEKLFF
TRBJ2-3	-	TRBV30	-	TGTGCCTGGAGTGTACTCGCCGAGTCCGATACGCAGTATTTT	CAWSVLAESDTQYF
TRBJ2-1	TRBD2	TRBV5-4	-	TGTGCCAGCAGCTTGGTCCGGGGGGGGCCACAATCCTACAATGAGCAGTTCTTC	CASSLVRGGPQSYNEQFF
TRBJ1-2	-	TRBV4-1	-	TGCGCCAGCAGCCAGAGGCCTTCCGTCGAGCTAAATGGCTACACCTTC	CASSQRPSVELNGYTF
TRBJ1-1	-	TRBV11-3	-	TGTGCCAGCAGCCCCCGAGCGGGGCTGAACACTGAAGCTTTCTTT	CASSPRAGLNTEAFF